Detailed here is one T cell receptor (beta chain). Its cognate antigen is unknown. The data belong to a study of liver allograft versus peripheral blood T cells. Looking at the study overall: What was compared were the T cell receptor repertoires in transplanted livers and those in the peripheral blood of recipients.

TCRdb fed the reads into MiXCR, producing one record per CDR3 protein. The sample consists of 13,000 or so distinct CDR3 sequences, approximately 20% of them appearing once. General observations from the study: Reportedly, the T cell receptor repertoires inside liver allografts were not the same as those in peripheral blood.

This CDR3 is built from 18 residues. V was trimmed by 3 bases and J by 4 bases, leaving 22 bases between them. Germline loops: CDR1 MDHEN, CDR2 SYDVKM. The chain employs TRBV28 and TRBJ1-3, with a possible D match to TRBD1 (5 bases). The clonotype originates from a human patient who had a liver transplant. Some T cells may originate from the graft donor. This CDR3 is CASSFGAATQNSGNTIYF. The CDR3 DNA reads as TGTGCCAGCAGTTTCGGGGCGGCGACCCAAAACTCAGGAAACACCATATATTTT.